These 3 T cell receptor beta chains share one sample of origin, sequenced in a study of blood T cell repertoires in COVID-19 (dated by TCRdb to about 2020). Library preparation used the immunoSEQ multiplex PCR assay. TCRdb provides this immuneACCESS table in a form limited to in-frame rearrangements. Some clones are lacking; in checked studies, under half of them reflect an unresolved V gene, and why the rest are absent is not known. Within this sample are 55,000 to 80,000 clones, with approximately 89% of them counted one time only. The ten largest clonotypes hold approximately 10% of the sample. Sequencing was done on a sample of peripheral blood. All receptors derive from a man of 80 years or more with acute or convalescent COVID-19.

The chain employs TRBV5-1 and TRBJ2-2, with a possible D match to TRBD1 (5 bases). The germline V and J ends were trimmed by 6 bases and 6 bases, with 15 bases remaining between them. The CDR3 is 14 amino acids. Germline CDR1 SGHRS, CDR2 YFSETQ. The CDR3 nucleotides read TGCGCCAGCACCACACAGGAAAGCTCCGGGGAGCTGTTTTTT. It translates to CASTTQESSGELFF.

The chain carries TRBV25-1 and TRBJ1-6, with D uncertain. The CDR3 has 12 amino acids. Germline CDR1 reads MGHDK; CDR2 reads SYGVNS. V lost 6 bases and J lost 7, with 7 bases in between. The CDR3, as DNA: TGTGCCAGCAGCCACGGGAATTCACCCCTCCACTTT. Its translation: CASSHGNSPLHF.

The V gene is TRBV12-5, the J gene TRBJ1-5; unclear D gene. The germline V gene has CDR1 LGHNT and CDR2 FRNRAP. V lost 0 bases to trimming and J lost 2 bases, with 11 bases between them. This CDR3 is built from 16 residues. CDR3: CASGLVDSGGNQPQHF. CDR3 nucleotide sequence: TGTGCTAGTGGTTTGGTAGATTCGGGAGGCAATCAGCCCCAGCATTTT.